Following are 11 T cell receptor beta chains from one sample sequenced in a study of blood T cell repertoires in COVID-19. Assay used: immunoSEQ multiplex PCR; TCRdb lists only in-frame clones, some missing. This sample has approximately 89,000 clones, with 87% found just once. Sequenced sample: peripheral blood. Receptor source: a man between 65 and 79 years old with acute or convalescent COVID-19.

V is TRBV19 and J is TRBJ2-7; 9 bases are shared with TRBD1. CDR1 is LNHDA and CDR2 is SQIVND in the germline V gene (reference sequence). This CDR3 region has 16 residues. V lost 5 bases and J lost 5; bases outside the gene matches: 13. For the CDR3, the DNA is TGTGCCAGTAGTGGCCGAGGGGACAGGGAGTCAGACGAGCAGTACGTC. Residues: CASSGRGDRESDEQYV.

This chain links TRBV6-5 with TRBJ1-2, with 10 nucleotides matching TRBD1. This CDR3 region has 14 residues. In germline, CDR1 is MNHEY, CDR2 SVGAGI. With 6 bases clipped from V and 2 bases from J, the junction kept 3 bases outside the gene matches. The CDR3 here is CASRGGQGNYGYTF. Here the CDR3 DNA reads TGTGCCAGCAGGGGGGGACAGGGGAACTATGGCTACACCTTC.

This chain uses TRBV10-3 with TRBJ2-2, with 7 bases that match TRBD2. CDR3 length: 16 amino acids. The V gene's germline CDR1 is ENHRY and CDR2 SYGVKD. After removal of 11 bases from V and 0 bases from J, the junction contained 12 bases not matched to a gene. The CDR3 reads CAVPHSGVTNTGELFF. DNA of the CDR3: TGTGCCGTCCCACACAGCGGGGTAACGAACACCGGGGAGCTGTTTTTT.

This chain joins TRBV6-1 and TRBJ1-6; D not resolved. CDR1 is MNHNS, CDR2 SASEGT, per germline. The length of the CDR3 is 15 residues. V was clipped by 0 bases and J by 11 bases, with 14 bases between them. CDR3 residues: CASSEAPGDGPPLHF. CDR3 bases: TGTGCCAGCAGTGAAGCCCCAGGTGATGGGCCACCCCTCCACTTT.

V and J are TRBV5-1 and TRBJ2-3; TRBD1 might be the D (6 bases). CDR1 SGHRS and CDR2 YFSETQ come from the germline V gene. The CDR3 runs 15 residues. Trimming took off 0 bases at V and 1 base at J, with 9 bases between the two ends. DNA of the CDR3: TGCGCCAGCAGCTTGGAAAGGACAGGCACAGATACGCAGTATTTT. It encodes CASSLERTGTDTQYF.

The chain joins TRBV5-4 to TRBJ2-7, with D maybe TRBD1 (7 bases). The CDR3 length is 14 residues. Germline V gene sequence: CDR1 SGHNT, CDR2 YYREEE (reference sequence). Trimming took off 4 bases at V and 0 bases at J, with 11 bases between the two ends. CDR3 DNA: TGTGCCAGCAGCGCGGGGACAGCCTCCTACGAGCAGTACGTC. Its translation: CASSAGTASYEQYV.

The chain is built from TRBV28 and TRBJ2-7; TRBD2 agrees at 7 bases. This CDR3 region has 16 residues. J gave up 0 bases and V 5 bases, and 10 bases lay outside the gene matches. Germline CDR1 is MDHEN and CDR2 is SYDVKM. Here the CDR3 DNA reads TGTGCCAGCAGTACCTTAAGCGGGGCACCCTCCTACGAGCAGTACTTC. Translated: CASSTLSGAPSYEQYF.

The chain is built from TRBV5-4 and TRBJ2-7; D might be TRBD1 (6 bases). Between the trimmed V and J ends, which lost 1 base and 5 bases, there was a span of 10 bases. The CDR3 covers 13 residues. Germline V gene lookup returns CDR1 SGHNT and CDR2 YYREEE (reference sequence). The CDR3 sequence is CASSLTGLNEQYF. The CDR3 DNA sequence: TGTGCCAGCAGCTTGACAGGGCTCAACGAGCAGTACTTC.

The gene calls are TRBV4-1 and TRBJ1-5; 7 bases match TRBD1. The CDR3 has 15 residues. J lost 3 bases, V lost 3 bases, and 5 bases had no gene match. Germline V gene sequence: CDR1 MGHRA, CDR2 YSYEKL. CDR3 residues: CASSQPGTVNQPQHF. CDR3 DNA: TGCGCCAGCAGCCAGCCCGGGACAGTCAATCAGCCCCAGCATTTT.

This clone was counted between two and nine times. The genes are TRBV7-2 and TRBJ2-5, with TRBD1 identical over 9 bases. CDR3 length: 16 amino acids. V shed 3 bases and J 5 bases; nucleotides not matched to a gene: 10. Germline V lookup: CDR1 SGHTA, CDR2 FQGNSA. CDR3 nucleotides: TGTGCCAGCAGCTTGGCGCCGGGACAGGGAGGTGAGACCCAGTACTTC. Residues: CASSLAPGQGGETQYF.

The V gene is TRBV28, the J gene TRBJ2-1; 7 positions match TRBD2. V dropped 6 bases and J dropped 9; count of bases not matched to a gene: 14. Germline V gives CDR1 MDHEN, CDR2 SYDVKM. This CDR3 contains 15 residues. CDR3 protein: CASSSPGGGTTEQFF. CDR3 sequence (DNA): TGTGCCAGCAGCTCGCCTGGGGGGGGAACCACTGAGCAGTTCTTC.